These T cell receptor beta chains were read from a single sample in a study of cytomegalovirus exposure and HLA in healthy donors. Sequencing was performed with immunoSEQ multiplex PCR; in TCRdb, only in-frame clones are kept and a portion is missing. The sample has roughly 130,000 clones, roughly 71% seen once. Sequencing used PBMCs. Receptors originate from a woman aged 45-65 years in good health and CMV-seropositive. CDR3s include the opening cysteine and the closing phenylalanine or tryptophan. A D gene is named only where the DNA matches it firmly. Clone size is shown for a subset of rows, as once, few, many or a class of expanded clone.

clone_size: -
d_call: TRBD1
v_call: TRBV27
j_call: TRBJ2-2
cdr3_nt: TGTGCCAGCAGTTTCCGACAGGGGGCGGCTCAGCTGTTTTTT
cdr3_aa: CASSFRQGAAQLFF

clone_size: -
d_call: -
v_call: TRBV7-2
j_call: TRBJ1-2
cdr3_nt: TGTGCCAGCAGCTCCTACATAGACACCAATGGCTACACCTTC
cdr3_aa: CASSSYIDTNGYTF

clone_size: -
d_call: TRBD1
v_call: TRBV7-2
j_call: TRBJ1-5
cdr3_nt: TGTGCCAGCAGCTGGGACAGGGGAGATCAGCCCCAGCATTTT
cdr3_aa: CASSWDRGDQPQHF

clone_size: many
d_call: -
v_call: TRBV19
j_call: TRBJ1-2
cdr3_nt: TGTGCCAGTAGTGTCCAGGGGATTCAGTATGGCTACACCTTC
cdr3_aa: CASSVQGIQYGYTF

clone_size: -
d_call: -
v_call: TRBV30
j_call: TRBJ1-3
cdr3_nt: TGTGCCTGGAGTGTACAGGGAGGGGCTTTATATTTT
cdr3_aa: CAWSVQGGALYF

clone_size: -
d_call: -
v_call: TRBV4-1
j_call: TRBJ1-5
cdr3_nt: TGCGCCAGCAGCCAAGATACAGGGACTCAGCCCCAGCATTTT
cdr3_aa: CASSQDTGTQPQHF

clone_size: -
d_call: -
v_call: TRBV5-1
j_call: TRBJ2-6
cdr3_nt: TGCGCCAGCAGCTGGAGGGCGGGGGCCGGATCTGGGGCCAACGTCCTGACTTTC
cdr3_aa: CASSWRAGAGSGANVLTF

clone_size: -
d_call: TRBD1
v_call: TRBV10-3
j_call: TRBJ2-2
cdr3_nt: TGTGCCATCAGGCCGGGACAGGGGGTTACCGGGGAGCTGTTTTTT
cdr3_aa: CAIRPGQGVTGELFF

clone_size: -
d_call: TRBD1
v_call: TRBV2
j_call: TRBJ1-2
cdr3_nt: TGCGCCAGCAGGGGCGGGACAGAATTCTATGGCTACACCTTC
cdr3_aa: CASRGGTEFYGYTF

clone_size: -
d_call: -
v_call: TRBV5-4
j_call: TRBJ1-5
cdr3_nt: TGTGCCAGCAGCTTGTTTGGCCGAAATCAGCCCCAGCATTTT
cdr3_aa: CASSLFGRNQPQHF

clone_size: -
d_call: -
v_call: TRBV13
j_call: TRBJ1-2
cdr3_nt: TGTGCCAGCACAGGCGGGGTGGGATATGGAGGCTACACCTTC
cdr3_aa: CASTGGVGYGGYTF

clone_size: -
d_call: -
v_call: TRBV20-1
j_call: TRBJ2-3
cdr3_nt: TGCAGTGCTAAGGGGGATACGCAGTATTTT
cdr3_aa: CSAKGDTQYF

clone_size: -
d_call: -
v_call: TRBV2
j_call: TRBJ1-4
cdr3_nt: TGTGCCAGCCAAAAATCAACTAATGAAAAACTGTTTTTT
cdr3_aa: CASQKSTNEKLFF

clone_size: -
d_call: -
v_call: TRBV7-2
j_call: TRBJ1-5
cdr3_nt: TGTGCCAGCAGCTCGGGATTAACCGGGAATCAGCCCCAGCATTTT
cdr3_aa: CASSSGLTGNQPQHF

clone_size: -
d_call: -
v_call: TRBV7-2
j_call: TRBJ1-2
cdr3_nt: TGTGCCAGCAGCTTGGCAGACGGAGGCTATGGCTACACCTTC
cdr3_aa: CASSLADGGYGYTF

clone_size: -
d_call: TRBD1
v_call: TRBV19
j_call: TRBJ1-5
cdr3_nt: TGTGCCAGTAGTATGCAAGCTCGGACAGGGAATCAGCCCCAGCATTTT
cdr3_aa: CASSMQARTGNQPQHF

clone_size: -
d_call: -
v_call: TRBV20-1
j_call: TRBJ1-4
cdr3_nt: TGCAGTGCTTCCCAGGGTATAAAACTGTTTTTT
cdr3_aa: CSASQGIKLFF

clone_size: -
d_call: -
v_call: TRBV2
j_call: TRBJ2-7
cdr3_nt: TGTGCCAGCAGTGACTCGGGCAGGGGCAGCGAGCAGTACTTC
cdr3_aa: CASSDSGRGSEQYF

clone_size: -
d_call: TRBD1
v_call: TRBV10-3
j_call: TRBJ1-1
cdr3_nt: TGTGCCATCAGTCCCGGGACAGGGCGATCGGGCACTGAAGCTTTCTTT
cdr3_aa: CAISPGTGRSGTEAFF

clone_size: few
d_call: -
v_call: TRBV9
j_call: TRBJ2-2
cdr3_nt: TGTGCCAGCAGCGTAGCTGGGCAGTACACCGGGGAGCTGTTTTTT
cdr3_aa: CASSVAGQYTGELFF

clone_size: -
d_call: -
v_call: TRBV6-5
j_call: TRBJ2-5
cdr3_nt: TGTGCCAGCCATGTCATGTGGGGCGAGACCCAGTACTTC
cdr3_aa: CASHVMWGETQYF

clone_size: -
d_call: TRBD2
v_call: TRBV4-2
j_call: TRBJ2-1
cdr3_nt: TGTGCCAGCAGCCGGGACGGGGGGGCCGCCTACAATGAGCAGTTCTTC
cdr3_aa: CASSRDGGAAYNEQFF

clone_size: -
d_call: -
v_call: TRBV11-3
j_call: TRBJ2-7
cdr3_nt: TGTGCCAGCGGCCAGTACGAGCAGTACTTC
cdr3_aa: CASGQYEQYF

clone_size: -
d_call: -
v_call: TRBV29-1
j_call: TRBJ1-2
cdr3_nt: TGCAGCGTTGAACTCGGCCTACAGGGACGAGGCTACACCTTC
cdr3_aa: CSVELGLQGRGYTF

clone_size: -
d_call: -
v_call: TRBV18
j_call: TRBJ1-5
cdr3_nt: TGTGCCAGCTCACGCAACCAGGGGACGGATCAGCCCCAGCATTTT
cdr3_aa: CASSRNQGTDQPQHF

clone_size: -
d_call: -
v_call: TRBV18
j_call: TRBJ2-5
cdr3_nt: TGTGCCAGCTCACTAAGGGGTTGGGAGACCCAGTACTTC
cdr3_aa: CASSLRGWETQYF

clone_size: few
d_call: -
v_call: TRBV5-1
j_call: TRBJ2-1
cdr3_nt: TGCGCCAGCAGCGCGACAGATTACGACTACAATGAGCAGTTCTTC
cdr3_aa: CASSATDYDYNEQFF